This T cell receptor (beta chain) was recovered during a study of T cells after posttransplantation cyclophosphamide. Busulfan-fludarabine conditioning, marrow transplant, and cyclophosphamide on days +3 and +4 were administered. Whole-study findings and limits: Later blood repertoires were often dominated by clones from the donor CD8+ memory compartment. Blood and skin or GI T cell repertoires showed limited TRB overlap. After PTCy, TRB diversity resembled that of CNI/methotrexate controls.

Looked up from germline, CDR1 is SGHAT and CDR2 is FQNNGV. This CDR3 contains 15 residues. J lost 6 bases, V lost 5 bases, and 11 bases had no gene match. The repertoire was sequenced with immunoSEQ multiplex PCR; TCRdb's copy has only in-frame clones and lacks some. The data contain 23,000 or so clones, roughly nine tenths of them singletons. Comments on this clone: Its antigen is as yet unknown.

The sequencing here drew on PBMCs, taken after allogeneic stem cell transplant with posttransplant cyclophosphamide. The TCR comes from a female patient between 30 and 45 years old who received an allogeneic stem cell transplant from an unrelated donor, was CMV-positive, and had no GVHD. Some T cells may be supplied by the graft donor. The chain carries TRBV11-2 and TRBJ2-7, with TRBD1 identical over 9 bases. CDR3 nucleotide sequence: TGTGCCAGCAGCCCCTTTACAGGGGGCGGGGGCGAGCAGTACTTC. Its translation is CASSPFTGGGGEQYF.